This TCR beta chain was sequenced for a study of regulatory T cells in long-lasting Graves disease. Whole-study findings and limits: Reduced TCR diversity was observed in persistent Graves' patients versus newly diagnosed patients. Persistent disease was associated with favored TRBV28 usage and with favored use of TRBJ1-2 and TRBJ2-5.

Many counts were recorded for this clonotype. Its antigen is still unknown. The TCR beta library used iRepertoire HTBI primers with Arm-PCR amplification of CDR3. A single record per CDR3 protein comes from TCRdb applying MiXCR to the multiplex PCR reads. The data hold more than 400,000 distinct CDR3 sequences, with around 15% observed a single time. This CDR3 region has 15 residues. CDR1 SGHRS and CDR2 YFSETQ come from the germline V gene. Trimming left V 1 base short and J 1 base short, with 11 bases between. Time point denoted: newly diagnosed GD, antithyroid drugs for less than 3 months. Isolated PBMC RNA provided the starting material for the TCR library. The data also belong to a second study, concerning T cells in Graves' hyperthyroidism and ophthalmopathy.

The chain employs TRBV5-1 and TRBJ2-5, with D perhaps matching TRBD1 (5 bases). Sample: peripheral blood mononuclear cells (PBMCs), taken at new diagnosis, from a patient treated with antithyroid drugs. The receptor's source is a man in his forties with Graves disease. CDR3 DNA sequence: TGCGCCAGCAGCTTGCCCCGACAGACCCAAGAGACCCAGTACTTC. This codes for CASSLPRQTQETQYF.